These 19 T cell receptor beta chains originate from one sample sequenced in a study of blood T cells in healthy people across ages (dated by TCRdb to between 2014 and 2016). Library construction relied on 5' RACE. TCRdb records Illumina HiSeq 2500 as the sequencer. A second PCR of about 6 to 11 cycles was run with a J-beta primer mix and a sample-barcoded 5' primer. The public reads were reanalyzed by TCRdb: fastp trimming at Q25, MiXCR alignment, in-frame beta chains only. Each entry merges the rows of one CDR3 protein and shows their most common DNA and genes. The sample table holds about 970,000 distinct CDR3 sequences, of which roughly 51% were seen once. Clones ranked in the top ten supply 20% to 25% of the sample. The specimen sequenced was blood. These receptors came from a woman aged 55-69 years in good health.

The chain uses TRBV7-9 and TRBJ2-1, with TRBD1 as a possible D gene (5 bases). This CDR3 contains 15 residues. Trimming took 5 bases from V and 4 from J, leaving 15 bases between them. Germline V lookup: CDR1 SEHNR, CDR2 FQNEAQ (reference sequence). The CDR3 nucleotides read TGTGCCAGCAGCGAAACCCGGACATCTTACAATGAGCAGTTCTTC. Its translation is CASSETRTSYNEQFF.

This clonotype has more than one count but fewer than ten. The rearrangement uses TRBV4-2 and TRBJ2-1, with a weak D call TRBD2 (5 bases). Germline CDR1 LGHNA, CDR2 YNFKEQ. The CDR3 sequence is 12 residues long. Trimming took off 4 bases at V and 9 bases at J, with 10 bases between the two ends. The CDR3 region is CASSPGGGEQFF. The DNA for the CDR3 is TGTGCCAGCAGCCCAGGAGGAGGTGAGCAGTTCTTC.

The rearrangement uses TRBV25-1 and TRBJ2-3, with unresolved D. This CDR3 region has 14 residues. Germline CDR1 MGHDK, CDR2 SYGVNS. V was clipped by 5 bases and J by 0 bases, with 9 bases between them. The CDR3 DNA reads TGTGCCAGCAGTCTTACAGAAAGCACAGATACGCAGTATTTT. This sequence encodes CASSLTESTDTQYF. Combining the CDR3 with reference TRBV25-1 and TRBJ2-3 gives the whole variable domain EADIYQTPRYLVIGTGKKITLECSQTMGHDKMYWYQQDPGMELHLIHYSYGVNSTEKGDLSSESTVSRIRTEHFPLTLESARPSHTSQYLCASSLTESTDTQYFGPGTRLTVL.

The V gene is TRBV7-2, the J gene TRBJ1-4; D not certain. CDR3 length: 12 amino acids. Trimming removed 5 bases at V and 11 bases at J, with 12 bases between. The V gene's germline CDR1 is SGHTA and CDR2 FQGNSA. The CDR3 DNA sequence: TGTGCCAGCAGCCCCGACCTGGGGAAACTGTTTTTT. It translates to CASSPDLGKLFF.

The CDR3 DNA follows: TGTGCCAGCAGCACTCCACAGGTTCCCCAGTACTTC. It translates to CASSTPQVPQYF. The gene calls are TRBV5-4 and TRBJ2-4, with a tentative D call TRBD1 (5 bases). Germline CDR1 is SGHNT and CDR2 is YYREEE (reference sequence). V was clipped by 4 bases and J by 13 bases, with 15 bases between them. CDR3 length: 12 amino acids. Combining the CDR3 with reference TRBV5-4 and TRBJ2-4 gives the whole variable domain ETGVTQSPTHLIKTRGQQVTLRCSSQSGHNTVSWYQQALGQGPQFIFQYYREEENGRGNFPPRFSGLQFPNYSSELNVNALELDDSALYLCASSTPQVPQYFGAGTRLSVL.

The V gene is TRBV4-2, the J gene TRBJ2-7; TRBD2 agrees at 9 bases. This CDR3 region has 17 residues. CDR1 and CDR2 (germline): LGHNA, YNFKEQ. V was clipped by 3 bases and J by 7 bases; unmatched bases: 16. CDR3 DNA: TGTGCCAGCAGCCAGCTCCTCGCTAGCGGGAACTACAATGAGCAGTACTTC. It is translated as CASSQLLASGNYNEQYF.

J is TRBJ2-7 and V is TRBV4-2, with a tentative D call TRBD1 (8 bases). Trimming shortened V by 4 bases and J by 2 bases, and 21 bases separated the two germline ends. Per the germline V gene, CDR1 is LGHNA and CDR2 is YNFKEQ. This CDR3 is 17 amino acids long. The DNA of the CDR3 is TGTGCCAGCAGCCGTCGACCAACAGGGGGGGACCCCTACGAGCAGTACTTC. Its translation is CASSRRPTGGDPYEQYF.

About this clonotype itself: A much larger clonotype is one base distant, so this may be a read error. The chain recombines TRBV7-2 with TRBJ2-1; 7 bases align to TRBD2. The closer fit of TRBJ2-7 to the DNA end suggests the J call may be wrong. Germline V gene data show CDR1 as SGHTA and CDR2 as FQGNSA. This CDR3 comprises 17 residues. Here the CDR3 DNA reads TGTGCCAGCAGCTTGCACCCAGGCGGGAGCTCCTACAATGAGCAGTACTTC. Amino acids: CASSLHPGGSSYNEQYF.

The gene calls are TRBV20-1 and TRBJ2-7; 9 nucleotides agree with TRBD2. CDR1 is DFQATT and CDR2 is SNEGSKA in the germline V gene (reference sequence). This CDR3 comprises 13 residues. Trimming cost V 1 base and J 3 bases; bases outside gene matches: 1. The CDR3 bases are TGCAGTGCTAGAGGGACTAGCGACTACGAGCAGTACTTC. Protein: CSARGTSDYEQYF.

This rearrangement joins TRBV20-1 to TRBJ2-7; D is perhaps TRBD1 (5 bases). The CDR3 totals 14 residues. The germline V and J ends were trimmed by 0 bases and 2 bases, with 11 bases remaining between them. The germline gives CDR1 DFQATT, CDR2 SNEGSKA (reference sequence). The CDR3 DNA follows: TGCAGTGCTAGAGAAGACAGATACACCTACGAGCAGTACTTC. Its protein product is CSAREDRYTYEQYF.

Only a few counts were recorded for this clonotype. V gene TRBV6-6 combines with J gene TRBJ2-6; maybe TRBD1 (5 bases). The CDR3 runs to 16 residues. Germline V gives CDR1 MNHNY, CDR2 SVGAGI (reference sequence). Between the trimmed V and J ends, which lost 6 bases and 4 bases, there was a span of 16 bases. The CDR3 DNA follows: TGTGCCAGCAGCTACAGGTCAGCTGGCGGGGCCAACGTCCTGACTTTC. Protein product: CASSYRSAGGANVLTF.

The gene calls are TRBV7-2 and TRBJ2-7; D is undetermined. Germline values: CDR1 SGHTA, CDR2 FQGNSA. This CDR3 is 15 amino acids long. V dropped 4 bases and J dropped 5 bases, with 18 bases sitting between them. As DNA, the CDR3 is TGTGCCAGCAGCTCGGTCGTTAAGGGTTCCCACGAGCAGTACTTC. It translates to CASSSVVKGSHEQYF.

The CDR3 nucleotides read TGTGCCAGCAGTTACCCGACCCGGGGCTATGGCTACACCTTC. Protein: CASSYPTRGYGYTF. This rearrangement joins TRBV6-6 to TRBJ1-2, with D hard to call. V gave up 2 bases and J gave up 4 bases, with 11 bases separating them. Germline CDR1 and CDR2: MNHNY and SVGAGI (reference sequence). The CDR3 is made up of 14 amino acids.

V usage is TRBV5-1 and J usage is TRBJ2-5; 13 nucleotides line up with TRBD2. This CDR3 contains 15 residues. After removal of 4 bases from V and 5 bases from J, the junction contained 5 bases not matched to a gene. Per germline, CDR1 SGHRS and CDR2 YFSETQ. This chain's CDR3 is CASSAGLAGHETQYF. Written as DNA, the CDR3 is TGCGCCAGCAGCGCGGGACTAGCGGGACACGAGACCCAGTACTTC.

In regard to this clonotype: A read error is possible here, since a much larger clone lies one base away. The chain carries TRBV12-3 or TRBV12-4 and TRBJ1-1; 8 positions match TRBD1. The CDR3 sequence is 13 residues long. DNA of the CDR3: TGTGCCAGCAGCCGGACAGGGAACGCTGAAGCTTTCTTT. It yields the protein CASSRTGNAEAFF.

The table lists this clonotype with a few counts. The rearrangement links TRBV6-2 or TRBV6-3 to TRBJ2-1; TRBD2 aligns across 10 bases. Germline CDR1 reads MNHEY; CDR2 reads SVGEGT. This CDR3 spans 13 amino acids. J gave up 8 bases and V 8 bases, and 6 bases lay outside the gene matches. CDR3 nucleotides: TGTGCCAGCGCTAGCGGGAGTTGGGATGAGCAGTTCTTC. It specifies CASASGSWDEQFF.

The chain combines TRBV4-3 with TRBJ1-1; tentatively, D is TRBD1 (5 bases). Germline values: CDR1 LGHNA, CDR2 YSLEER. Deletions cut 6 bases from V and 7 bases from J, with 15 bases between. This CDR3 comprises 13 residues. In DNA, the CDR3 is TGCGCCAGCAGTAAATCGACCGACAGTGAAGCTTTCTTT. This encodes CASSKSTDSEAFF.

In this sample, this clonotype turned up a few times. This rearrangement joins TRBV20-1 to TRBJ1-4; tentative D call: TRBD1 (5 bases). The CDR3 has 14 amino acids. CDR1 is DFQATT, CDR2 SNEGSKA, per germline (reference sequence). Trimming cost V 3 bases and J 8 bases, with 16 bases left between them. CDR3: CSASVAGSREKLFF. CDR3 in DNA: TGCAGTGCTAGCGTGGCAGGGAGTAGGGAAAAACTGTTTTTT.

V is TRBV10-1 and J is TRBJ1-2, with TRBD1 matching 7 bases. The CDR3 loop spans 13 amino acids. The junction had 5 bases not matched to a gene; V was cut back by 6 bases and J by 4 bases. The V gene's germline CDR1 is WNHNN and CDR2 SYGVQD (reference sequence). The CDR3 sequence: CASSNRGPYGYTF. The CDR3 DNA sequence: TGCGCCAGCAGCAACAGGGGCCCCTATGGCTACACCTTC.